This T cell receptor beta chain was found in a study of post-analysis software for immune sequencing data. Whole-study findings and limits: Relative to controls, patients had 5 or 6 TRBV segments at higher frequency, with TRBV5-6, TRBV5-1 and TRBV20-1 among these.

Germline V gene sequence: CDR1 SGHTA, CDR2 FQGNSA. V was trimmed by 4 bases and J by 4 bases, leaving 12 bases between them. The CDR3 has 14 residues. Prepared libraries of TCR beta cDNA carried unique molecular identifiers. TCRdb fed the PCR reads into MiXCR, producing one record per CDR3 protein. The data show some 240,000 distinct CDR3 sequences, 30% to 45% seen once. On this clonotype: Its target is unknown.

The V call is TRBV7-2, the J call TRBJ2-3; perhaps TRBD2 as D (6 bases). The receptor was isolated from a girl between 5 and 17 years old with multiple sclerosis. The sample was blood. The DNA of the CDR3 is TGTGCCAGCAGCTCCCGAGCGGGTGCAGATACGCAGTATTTT. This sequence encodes CASSSRAGADTQYF.